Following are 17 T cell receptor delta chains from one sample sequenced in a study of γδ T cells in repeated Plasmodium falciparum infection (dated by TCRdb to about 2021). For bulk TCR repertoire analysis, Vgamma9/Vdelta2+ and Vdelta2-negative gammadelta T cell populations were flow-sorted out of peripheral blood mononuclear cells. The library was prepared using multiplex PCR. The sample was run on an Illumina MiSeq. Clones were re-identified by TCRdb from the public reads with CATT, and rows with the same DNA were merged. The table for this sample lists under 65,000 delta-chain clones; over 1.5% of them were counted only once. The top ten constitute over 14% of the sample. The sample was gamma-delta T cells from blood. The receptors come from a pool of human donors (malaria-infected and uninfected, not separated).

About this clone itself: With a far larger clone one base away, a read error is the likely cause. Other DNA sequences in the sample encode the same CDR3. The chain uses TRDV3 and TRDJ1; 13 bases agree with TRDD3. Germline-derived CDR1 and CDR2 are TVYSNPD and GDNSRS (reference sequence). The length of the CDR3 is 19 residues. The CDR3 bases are TGTGCCTATGTCCCGAGTTCTTACTGGGGGATACGAAGGGATAATAAGCTCATCTTT. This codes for CAYVPSSYWGIRRDNKLIF.

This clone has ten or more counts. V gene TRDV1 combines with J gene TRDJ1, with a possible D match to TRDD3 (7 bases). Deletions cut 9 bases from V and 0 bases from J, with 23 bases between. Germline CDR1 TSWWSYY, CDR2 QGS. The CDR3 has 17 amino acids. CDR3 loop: CALVPSPVLGYTDKLIF. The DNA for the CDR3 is TGTGCTCTGGTTCCTTCCCCCGTACTGGGGTACACCGATAAACTCATCTTT.

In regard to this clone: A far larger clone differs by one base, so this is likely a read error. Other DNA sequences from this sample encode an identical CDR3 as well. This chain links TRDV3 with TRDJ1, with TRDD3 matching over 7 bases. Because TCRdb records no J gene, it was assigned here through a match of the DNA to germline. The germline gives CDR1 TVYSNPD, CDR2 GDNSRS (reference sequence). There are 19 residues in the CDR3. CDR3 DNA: TGTGCTCAGCGGCATCCGCCCTACTGGGGACCGAGATACACCGATAAACTCATCTTT. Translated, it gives CAQRHPPYWGPRYTDKLIF.

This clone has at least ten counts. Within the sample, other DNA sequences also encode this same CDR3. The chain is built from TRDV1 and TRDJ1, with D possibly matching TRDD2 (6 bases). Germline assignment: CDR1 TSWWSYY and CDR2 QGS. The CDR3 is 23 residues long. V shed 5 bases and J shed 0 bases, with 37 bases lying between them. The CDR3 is CALGRIVPKWGRMMVGYTDKLIF. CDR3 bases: TGTGCTCTTGGGAGGATCGTTCCTAAGTGGGGCCGGATGATGGTGGGATACACCGATAAACTCATCTTT.

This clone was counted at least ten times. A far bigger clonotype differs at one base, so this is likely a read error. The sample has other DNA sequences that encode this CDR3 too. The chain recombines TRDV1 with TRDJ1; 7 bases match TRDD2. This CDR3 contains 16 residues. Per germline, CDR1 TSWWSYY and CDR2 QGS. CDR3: CALGETSSYSTDKLIF. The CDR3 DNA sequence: TGTGCTCTCGGGGAAACATCTTCCTATAGCACCGATAAACTCATCTTT.

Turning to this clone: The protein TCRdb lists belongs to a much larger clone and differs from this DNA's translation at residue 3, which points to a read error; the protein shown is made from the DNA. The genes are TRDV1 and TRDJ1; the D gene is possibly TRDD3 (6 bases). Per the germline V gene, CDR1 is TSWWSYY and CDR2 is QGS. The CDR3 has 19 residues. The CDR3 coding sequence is TGTGCTCCTGGGGAACGGTCCCTGGCGACGGGGACCCACACCGATAAACTCATCTTT. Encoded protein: CAPGERSLATGTHTDKLIF.

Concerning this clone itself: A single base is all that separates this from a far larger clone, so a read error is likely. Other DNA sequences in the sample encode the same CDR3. CDR3 DNA: TGTGCTCTTGGGGAAGCTACGTTCAGAGGGGTTTGGAGGGGCCAAAGCGATAAACTCATCTTT. Translating gives CALGEATFRGVWRGQSDKLIF. V usage is TRDV1 and J usage is TRDJ1; D gene unclear. The J gene is not listed in TCRdb, so it was assigned here from a DNA match to germline. V was trimmed by 2 bases and J by 4 bases, leaving 32 bases between them. The CDR3 covers 21 residues. CDR1 and CDR2 from the germline V gene are TSWWSYY and QGS.

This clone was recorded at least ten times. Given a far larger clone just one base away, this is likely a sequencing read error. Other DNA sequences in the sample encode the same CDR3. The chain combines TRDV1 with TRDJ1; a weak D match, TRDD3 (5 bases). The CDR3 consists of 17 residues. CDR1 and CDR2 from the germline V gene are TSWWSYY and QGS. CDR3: CALGETYLGTATDKLIF. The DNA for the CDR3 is TGTGCTCTCGGGGAGACATACTTGGGGACGGCCACCGATAAACTCATCTTT.

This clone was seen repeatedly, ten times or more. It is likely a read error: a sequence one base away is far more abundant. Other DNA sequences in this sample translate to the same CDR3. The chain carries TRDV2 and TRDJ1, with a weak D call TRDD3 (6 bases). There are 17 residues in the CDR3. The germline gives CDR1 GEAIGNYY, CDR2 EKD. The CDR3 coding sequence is TGCGCCTGTGGATTACTGGGCCTGTCGGAGGACACCGATAAACTCATCTTT. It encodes CACGLLGLSEDTDKLIF.

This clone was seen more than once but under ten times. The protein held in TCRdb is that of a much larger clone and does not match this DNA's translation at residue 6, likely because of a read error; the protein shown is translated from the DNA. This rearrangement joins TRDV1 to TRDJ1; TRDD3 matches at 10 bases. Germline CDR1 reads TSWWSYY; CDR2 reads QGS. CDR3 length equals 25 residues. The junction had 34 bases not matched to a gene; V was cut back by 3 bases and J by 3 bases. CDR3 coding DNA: TGTGCTCTTGGGGAGTCCTCTTGGCGAGCCCCTGCGGACAGAGTTTTGGGGGATACATCCGATAAACTCATCTTT. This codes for CALGESSWRAPADRVLGDTSDKLIF.

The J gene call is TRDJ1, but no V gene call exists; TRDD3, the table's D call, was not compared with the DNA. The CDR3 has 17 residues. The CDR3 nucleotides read TGTGCTATTGGGGAAGAGGGTCTACTGCTGGATACCATACAACTCATCTTT. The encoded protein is CAIGEEGLLLDTIQLIF.

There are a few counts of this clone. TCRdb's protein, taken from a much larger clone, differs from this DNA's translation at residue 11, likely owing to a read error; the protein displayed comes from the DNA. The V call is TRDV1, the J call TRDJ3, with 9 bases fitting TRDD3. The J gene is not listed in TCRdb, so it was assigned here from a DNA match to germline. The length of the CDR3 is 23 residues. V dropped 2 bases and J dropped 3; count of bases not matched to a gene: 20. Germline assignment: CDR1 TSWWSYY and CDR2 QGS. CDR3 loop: CALGERSLLGPGDTVWDTRQMFF. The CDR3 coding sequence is TGTGCTCTTGGGGAAAGGTCCCTCTTGGGTCCGGGGGATACAGTCTGGGACACCCGACAGATGTTTTTC.

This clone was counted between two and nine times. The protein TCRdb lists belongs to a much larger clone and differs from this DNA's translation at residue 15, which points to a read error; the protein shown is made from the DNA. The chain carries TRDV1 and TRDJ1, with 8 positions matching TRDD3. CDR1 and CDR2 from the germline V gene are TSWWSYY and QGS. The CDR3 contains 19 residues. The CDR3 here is CALGKNPGDKMGRTGKLIF. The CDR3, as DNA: TGTGCTCTTGGGAAAAATCCGGGGGATAAAATGGGAAGAACCGGTAAACTCATCTTT.

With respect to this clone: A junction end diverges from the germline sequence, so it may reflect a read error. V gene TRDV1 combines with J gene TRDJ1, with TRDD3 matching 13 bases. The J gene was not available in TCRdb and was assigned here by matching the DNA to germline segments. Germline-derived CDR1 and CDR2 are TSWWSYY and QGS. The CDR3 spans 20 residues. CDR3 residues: CALEELRLPLLGDTPDKLIF. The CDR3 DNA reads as TGTGCTCTTGAGGAACTAAGACTTCCCTTACTGGGGGATACGCCCGATAAACTCATCTTT.

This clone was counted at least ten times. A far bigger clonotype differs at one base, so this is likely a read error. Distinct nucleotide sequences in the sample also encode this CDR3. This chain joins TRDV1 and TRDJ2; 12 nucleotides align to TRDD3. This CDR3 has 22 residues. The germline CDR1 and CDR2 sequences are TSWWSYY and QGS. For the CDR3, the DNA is TGCGCTCTTGGGGACGTCGTCCTACATCCACTGGGGGATACCAGCTTGACAGCACAACTCTTCTTT. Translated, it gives CALGDVVLHPLGDTSLTAQLFF.

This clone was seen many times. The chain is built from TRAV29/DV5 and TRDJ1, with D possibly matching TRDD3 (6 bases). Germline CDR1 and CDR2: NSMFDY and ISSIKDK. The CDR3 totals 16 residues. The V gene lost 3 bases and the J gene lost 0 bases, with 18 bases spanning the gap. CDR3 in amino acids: CAAKYYGRGYTDKLIF. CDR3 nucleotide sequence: TGTGCAGCAAAATACTACGGGAGGGGATACACCGATAAACTCATCTTT.

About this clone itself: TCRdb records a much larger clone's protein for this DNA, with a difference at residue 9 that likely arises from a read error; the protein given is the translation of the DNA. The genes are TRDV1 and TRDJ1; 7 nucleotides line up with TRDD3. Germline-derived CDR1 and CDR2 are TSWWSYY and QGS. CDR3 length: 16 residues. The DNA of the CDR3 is TGTGCCCTTGAGAGGCTGCTGGGGGGTACTGGCGATAAACTCATCTTT. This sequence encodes CALERLLGGTGDKLIF.